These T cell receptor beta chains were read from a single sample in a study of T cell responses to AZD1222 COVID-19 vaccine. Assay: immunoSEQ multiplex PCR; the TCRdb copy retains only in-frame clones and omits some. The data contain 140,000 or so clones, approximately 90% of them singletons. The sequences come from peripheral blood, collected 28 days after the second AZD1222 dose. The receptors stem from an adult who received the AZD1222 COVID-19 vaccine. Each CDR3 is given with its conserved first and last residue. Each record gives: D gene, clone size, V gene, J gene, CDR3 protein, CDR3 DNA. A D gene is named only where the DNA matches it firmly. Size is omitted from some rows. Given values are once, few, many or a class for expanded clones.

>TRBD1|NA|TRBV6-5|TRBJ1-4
CASSRTGFNEKLFF
TGTGCCAGCAGTCGGACAGGGTTTAATGAAAAACTGTTTTTT
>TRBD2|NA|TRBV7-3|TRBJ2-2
CASSPALAEPTGELFF
TGTGCCAGCAGCCCCGCTCTAGCGGAGCCAACCGGGGAGCTGTTTTTT
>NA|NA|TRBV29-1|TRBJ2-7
CSVDLGDEQYF
TGCAGCGTTGATCTAGGAGACGAGCAGTACTTC
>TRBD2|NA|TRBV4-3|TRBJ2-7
CASSQGRGGFDEQYF
TGCGCCAGCAGCCAAGGGCGCGGGGGTTTCGACGAGCAGTACTTC
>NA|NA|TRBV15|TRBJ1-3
CATSKVVLHSGNTIYF
TGTGCCACCAGCAAGGTGGTTCTGCACTCTGGAAACACCATATATTTT
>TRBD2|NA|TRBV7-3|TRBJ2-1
CASSLSASGRADEQFF
TGTGCCAGCAGCTTATCGGCTAGCGGGAGAGCGGATGAGCAGTTCTTC
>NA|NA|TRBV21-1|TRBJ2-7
CASSKFAMYRDRPYEQYF
TGTGCCAGCAGCAAATTTGCTATGTATCGGGACAGACCCTACGAGCAGTACTTC
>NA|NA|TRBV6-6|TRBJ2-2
CASNGQLNTGELFF
TGTGCCAGCAATGGACAGCTAAACACCGGGGAGCTGTTTTTT
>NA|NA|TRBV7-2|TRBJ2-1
CASSLARAGVWGNEQFF
TGTGCCAGCAGCTTAGCGCGGGCGGGCGTCTGGGGCAATGAGCAGTTCTTC
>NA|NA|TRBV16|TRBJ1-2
CASSQYTYYGYTF
TGTGCCAGCAGCCAATACACATACTATGGCTACACCTTC
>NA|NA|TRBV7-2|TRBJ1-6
CASSSHSYNSPLHF
TGTGCCAGCAGCTCACACTCCTATAATTCACCCCTCCACTTT
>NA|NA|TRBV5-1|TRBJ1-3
CASSLSANSGNTIYF
TGCGCCAGCAGCTTGTCGGCAAACTCTGGAAACACCATATATTTT
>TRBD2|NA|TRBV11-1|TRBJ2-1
CASSFAGRNNEQFF
TGTGCCAGCAGCTTTGCCGGGAGGAACAATGAGCAGTTCTTC
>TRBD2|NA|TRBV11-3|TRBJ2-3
CASSLAGGGDTQYF
TGTGCCAGCAGCTTAGCTGGGGGGGGAGATACGCAGTATTTT
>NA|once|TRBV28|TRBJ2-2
CASSFMVNTGELFF
TGTGCCAGCAGTTTTATGGTAAACACCGGGGAGCTGTTTTTT
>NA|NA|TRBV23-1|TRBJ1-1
CASSQSTGNTEAFF
TGCGCCAGCAGTCAATCAACAGGAAACACTGAAGCTTTCTTT
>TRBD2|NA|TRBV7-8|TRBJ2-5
CASSSSWGGVETQYF
TGTGCCAGCAGCTCTTCTTGGGGGGGAGTAGAGACCCAGTACTTC
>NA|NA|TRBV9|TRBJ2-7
CASSVSGGSSYEQYF
TGTGCCAGCAGCGTATCTGGCGGGTCCTCCTACGAGCAGTACTTC
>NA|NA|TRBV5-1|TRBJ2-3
CASAVSFTDTQYF
TGCGCCAGCGCGGTGTCTTTCACAGATACGCAGTATTTT
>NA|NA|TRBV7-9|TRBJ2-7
CAGSSPVSIEQYF
TGTGCCGGCAGCTCCCCTGTAAGTATCGAGCAGTACTTC
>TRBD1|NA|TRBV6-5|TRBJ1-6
CASSQRDSPPLHF
TGTGCCAGCAGTCAAAGGGACAGCCCACCCCTCCACTTT
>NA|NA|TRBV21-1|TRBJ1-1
CASSKAAGTADSNTEAFF
TGTGCCAGCAGCAAAGCGGCGGGGACAGCGGACTCGAACACTGAAGCTTTCTTT
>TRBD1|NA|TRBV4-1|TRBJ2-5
CASSQQDRQETQYF
TGCGCCAGCAGCCAACAGGACAGGCAAGAGACCCAGTACTTC
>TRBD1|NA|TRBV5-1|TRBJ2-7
CASTRDRWYEQYF
TGCGCCAGCACACGGGACAGGTGGTACGAGCAGTACTTC
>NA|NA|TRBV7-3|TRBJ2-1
CASSLRGGSYNEQFF
TGTGCCAGCAGCTTAAGAGGGGGGTCCTACAATGAGCAGTTCTTC
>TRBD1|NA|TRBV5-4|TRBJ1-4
CASIPSRRTGATNEKLFF
TGTGCCAGCATCCCATCACGTAGAACAGGGGCAACTAATGAAAAACTGTTTTTT
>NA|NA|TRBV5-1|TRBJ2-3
CASSARRDSYTDTQYF
TGCGCCAGCAGCGCCCGCCGGGACTCCTACACAGATACGCAGTATTTT
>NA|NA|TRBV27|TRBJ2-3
CASSLGGSSTDTQYF
TGTGCCAGCAGTTTAGGGGGTTCTAGCACAGATACGCAGTATTTT
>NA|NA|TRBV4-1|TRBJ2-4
CASSQVETDKVQYF
TGCGCCAGCAGCCAAGTGGAGACAGATAAGGTTCAGTACTTC
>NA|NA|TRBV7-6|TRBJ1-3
CASSLAMRGNTIYF
TGTGCCAGCAGCTTAGCGATGCGTGGAAACACCATATATTTT
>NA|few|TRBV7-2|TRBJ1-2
CASSQQGNPYYGYTF
TGTGCCAGCAGCCAACAGGGTAACCCCTACTATGGCTACACCTTC
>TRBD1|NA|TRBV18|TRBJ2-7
CASSQQGSSYEQYF
TGTGCCAGCTCACAACAGGGGTCCTCCTACGAGCAGTACTTC
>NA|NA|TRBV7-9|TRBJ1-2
CASSDRKGTYGYTF
TGTGCCAGCAGCGACAGGAAGGGGACCTATGGCTACACCTTC
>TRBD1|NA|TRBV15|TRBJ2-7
CATSRGGQGRDEQYF
TGTGCCACCAGCAGAGGGGGACAGGGACGGGACGAGCAGTACTTC
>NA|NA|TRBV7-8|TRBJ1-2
CASSELRGARGYTF
TGTGCCAGCAGTGAACTTCGGGGGGCGCGCGGCTACACCTTC
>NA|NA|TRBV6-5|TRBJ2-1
CASSYSAGIGNEQFF
TGTGCCAGCAGTTACTCTGCGGGGATTGGCAATGAGCAGTTCTTC
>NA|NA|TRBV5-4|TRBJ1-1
CASSLAGRTYEAFF
TGTGCCAGCAGCTTGGCGGGCAGAACTTATGAAGCTTTCTTT
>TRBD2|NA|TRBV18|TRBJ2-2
CASSPGQGLAFTGELFF
TGTGCCAGCTCACCAGGACAAGGACTAGCGTTCACCGGGGAGCTGTTTTTT
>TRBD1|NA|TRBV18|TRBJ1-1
CASSRGTGANTEAFF
TGTGCCAGCTCACGGGGGACAGGGGCGAACACTGAAGCTTTCTTT
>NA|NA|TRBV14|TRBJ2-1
CASSQGRFYNEQFF
TGTGCCAGCAGCCAAGGACGGTTCTACAATGAGCAGTTCTTC
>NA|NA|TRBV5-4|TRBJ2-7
CASSLADQNHEQYF
TGTGCCAGCAGCTTGGCCGACCAGAACCACGAGCAGTACTTC
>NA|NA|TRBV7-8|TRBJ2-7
CASSELVYPRNEQYF
TGTGCCAGCAGCGAACTAGTTTACCCTCGCAACGAGCAGTACTTC
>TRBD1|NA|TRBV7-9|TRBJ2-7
CASSLGGTGRSYEQYF
TGTGCCAGCAGCTTAGGAGGGACAGGACGTTCCTACGAGCAGTACTTC
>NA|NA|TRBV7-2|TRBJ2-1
CASSLLPGLSLRNEQFF
TGTGCCAGCAGCTTATTGCCGGGACTTTCCCTTCGGAATGAGCAGTTCTTC
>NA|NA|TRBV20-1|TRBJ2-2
CSASRWAENTGELFF
TGCAGTGCTAGTCGGTGGGCCGAGAACACCGGGGAGCTGTTTTTT
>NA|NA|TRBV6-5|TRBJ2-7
CASSQLEGYEQYF
TGTGCCAGCAGTCAGCTAGAGGGATACGAGCAGTACTTC
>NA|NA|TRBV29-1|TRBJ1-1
CSVEGAVEAFF
TGCAGCGTTGAGGGGGCAGTTGAAGCTTTCTTT
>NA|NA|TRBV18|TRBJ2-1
CASSPRTSSYNEQFF
TGTGCCAGCTCACCGCGGACGTCCTCCTACAATGAGCAGTTCTTC
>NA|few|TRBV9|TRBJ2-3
CASSESQGDTQYF
TGTGCCAGCAGCGAGTCACAGGGAGATACGCAGTATTTT
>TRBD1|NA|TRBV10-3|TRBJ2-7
CATWTGGGEQYF
TGTGCCACCTGGACAGGGGGCGGCGAGCAGTACTTC
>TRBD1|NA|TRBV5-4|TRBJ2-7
CASSWGQYDEQYF
TGTGCCAGCAGCTGGGGACAGTATGACGAGCAGTACTTC
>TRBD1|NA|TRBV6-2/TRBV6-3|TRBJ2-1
CASSYYPLTGTGWRGEQFF
TGTGCCAGCAGTTACTATCCACTTACCGGGACAGGGTGGAGAGGTGAGCAGTTCTTC
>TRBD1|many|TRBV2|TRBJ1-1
CASSAPGGTGGMNTEAFF
TGTGCCAGCAGTGCACCCGGCGGGACAGGGGGCATGAACACTGAAGCTTTCTTT
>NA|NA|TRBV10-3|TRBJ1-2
CAISESRQQNYGYTF
TGTGCCATCAGTGAGTCGAGGCAACAGAACTATGGCTACACCTTC